The subject of this entry is one TCR beta chain. As yet, its antigen is unknown. Per the germline V gene, CDR1 is MGHRA and CDR2 is YSYEKL. Trimming took off 3 bases at V and 10 bases at J, with 14 bases between the two ends. The CDR3 covers 13 residues. This record comes from a study of T-cell memory formation after mild COVID-19. Study summary: Largely donor-specific sequence clusters came from a couple of donors.

Study observations and caveats: Pre-infection memory showed some responding clones, and this suggested that cross-reactive memory joined. A balance of CD4 and CD8 characterized clones contracting day 15 to 85, whereas later expanders leaned CD4+.

TCRdb processed the 5' RACE reads anew with MiXCR; each CDR3 protein has one entry. The sample has about 410,000 distinct CDR3 sequences, 20% to 30% seen once. V usage is TRBV4-1 and J usage is TRBJ2-3; no clear D. The specimen sequenced was PBMCs or a T cell subset sorted from them (not recorded which). This receptor was identified in an adult woman who had mild COVID-19 (a few samples of this study predate the infection). Cell type and time point are not known. CDR3 nucleotide sequence: TGCGCCAGCAGCCATATTGGACCCGCTGCGCAGTATTTT. It is translated as CASSHIGPAAQYF.